This TCR beta chain was recovered during a study of blood T cell repertoires in COVID-19 (dated by TCRdb to 2020 to 2022). For the wider study: Collaborator samples came from the United States, Italy and Spain and covered acute and convalescent phases of COVID-19. The material from the prospective study consisted of cDNA or gDNA derived from T cells, B-cell-depleted T cells, or PBMCs. Nearly every sample came with metadata listing a de-identified subject ID, COVID-19 status, age in years and sex. Samples came from the ongoing ImmuneRACE study (first 160 participants) plus 1,254 subjects from 6 global collaborators. The repertoires were made available in a free public database intended to serve as a resource for research on the immune response to SARS-CoV-2. Subjects who had been exposed to COVID-19, were actively infected with it, or had recovered from it provided the deeply sampled blood TCRbeta repertoires that made up the dataset. Where HLA class I and class II types were available, the types were taken from metadata supplied by the sample provider, not from assay-based typing.

Study-level results and caveats: The quantity of clinical and demographic metadata differed by source and by participant and was supplied without curation.

TCRbeta CDR3 regions were amplified from genomic DNA using the immunoSEQ Assay, a bias-controlled multiplex PCR. The study's own analysis went as follows. Within the assay, amplification of reference gene primers was used to estimate how many nucleated cells each sample contained. To quantify the absolute abundance of each unique TCRbeta CDR3 rearrangement, sequence reads were collapsed and filtered. For each sample, productive Simpson clonality was calculated as the square root of Simpson's diversity index over productive rearrangements. In TCRdb, the immuneACCESS table is reduced to in-frame sequences with V and J assigned. These tables do not hold every clone; where another copy was compared, an unresolved V gene accounts for under half, and the others remain unexplained. V and J calls and clone size are given by that table; D and trimming were obtained from the DNA. In this sample the table shows around 160,000 clones, around four fifths of which occur a single time. The leading ten clones occupy around two fifths of the sample.

Whole blood was collected in K2EDTA tubes by collaborating institutions according to the institutions' own protocols. Collaborator samples were shipped for TCRbeta analysis as frozen whole blood, isolated PBMCs, or DNA extracted from either sample type. Note on this clone: The target of this receptor is not known. Base-call qualities are not available, and no considerably larger clone is one nucleotide away.

Trimming removed 2 bases from V and 3 bases from J; the gene matches leave 7 bases unexplained. The germline V gene specifies SGHRS as CDR1 and YFSETQ as CDR2. Its CDR3 holds 17 amino acids, cysteine through phenylalanine. Here the CDR3 DNA is all that survives: 51 bases in frame from base 1. The specimen was peripheral blood. The sequence is built from TRBV5-1 and TRBJ2-6, with 8 middle bases fitting TRBD2. The source is a human donor in a cohort sampled during active COVID-19. The DNA sequence follows: TGCGCCAGCAGCTTTGGGAGCGGGGGCCATGGGGCCAACGTCCTGACTTTC. This encodes CASSFGSGGHGANVLTF.